These 6 T cell receptor beta chains share one sample of origin, sequenced in a study of T cell repertoires in cytomegalovirus infection. TCRdb itself ran the reads through MiXCR, one entry per CDR3 protein. The sample lists around 250,000 distinct CDR3 sequences; approximately 17% were seen once. Specimen: CD8+ T cells from PBMCs. The receptor source for this set is a human donor in good health (CMV status not recorded). Some clones in this sample may be carry-over from other donors' samples.

About this clonotype itself: A much larger clone is a single base away; this may be a read error. J is TRBJ2-1 and V is TRBV7-6, with 10 bases lining up with TRBD2. CDR1 SGHVS and CDR2 FNYEAQ come from the germline V gene. This CDR3 spans 16 amino acids. The V gene end was trimmed by 6 bases and the J gene end by 2 bases; junction bases not matched to a gene: 7. In DNA, the CDR3 is TGTGCCAGCAGTCCTAGCGGGGGACTCGCCTACAATGAGCAGTTCTTC. This gives the protein CASSPSGGLAYNEQFF. Drawing the rest from reference TRBV7-6 and TRBJ2-1, the complete variable domain is GAGVSQSPRYKVTKRGQDVALRCDPISGHVSLYWYRQALGQGPEFLTYFNYEAQQDKSGLPNDRFSAERPEGSISTLTIQRTEQRDSAMYRCASSPSGGLAYNEQFFGPGTRLTVL.

This clonotype occurred a few times. The genes are TRBV20-1 and TRBJ2-7, with 8 bases that match TRBD2. The CDR3 totals 16 residues. Germline V gene lookup returns CDR1 DFQATT and CDR2 SNEGSKA (reference sequence). Unmatched junction bases numbered 11, after V lost 0 bases and J lost 4 bases. The CDR3 loop reads CSARESSGGWPYEQYF. The CDR3 nucleotides are TGCAGTGCTAGAGAATCCTCGGGAGGGTGGCCTTACGAGCAGTACTTC.

The rearrangement links TRBV6-1 to TRBJ2-7; 10 nucleotides agree with TRBD1. Germline CDR1 is MNHNS and CDR2 is SASEGT. This CDR3 is built from 15 residues. The V and J ends lost 3 bases and 7 bases, in that order; junction bases with no gene match: 9. CDR3 DNA sequence: TGTGCCAGCAGTGAGATGGGGACAGGGGTTGGTGAGCAGTACTTC. Encoded protein: CASSEMGTGVGEQYF.

This clonotype was counted ten times or more. The chain is built from TRBV12-5 and TRBJ1-4, with TRBD1 matching 8 bases. Germline CDR1 reads LGHNT; CDR2 reads FRNRAP. The CDR3 sequence is 17 residues long. After removal of 1 base from V and 8 bases from J, the junction contained 12 bases not matched to a gene. The DNA for the CDR3 is TGTGCTAGTGGTTTGGACCGACAGGGGCGAGGGAAAGAAAAACTGTTTTTT. Its translation: CASGLDRQGRGKEKLFF.

In this sample, this clonotype turned up many times. The rearrangement links TRBV7-2 to TRBJ2-7, with 10 bases that match TRBD1. Germline V lookup: CDR1 SGHTA, CDR2 FQGNSA. J lost 7 bases, V lost 0 bases, and 3 bases had no gene match. The CDR3 has 14 amino acids. CDR3: CASSLAGQGREQYF. The CDR3 bases are TGTGCCAGCAGCTTAGCGGGACAGGGGCGGGAGCAGTACTTC.

This clonotype was picked up many times. V gene TRBV7-8 combines with J gene TRBJ2-7; D is possibly TRBD1 (5 bases). The CDR3 extends over 12 amino acids. Germline V gene lookup returns CDR1 SGHVS and CDR2 FQNEAQ. V was cut by 2 bases and J by 6 bases, with 8 bases left in between. The CDR3 here is CASSLRGSEQYF. DNA for the CDR3: TGTGCCAGCAGCTTAAGGGGTAGCGAGCAGTACTTC.